This entry concerns a single TCR beta chain. Its cognate antigen has yet to be identified. Base qualities were left out, and no much larger clone turns up one base away. This record belongs to a study of cytomegalovirus exposure and HLA in healthy donors (TCRdb year 2017). At the level of the whole study: An earlier analysis of roughly 500 of the donors reported 276 Gb of sequence data and 95 million to 120 million unique TCR beta sequences obtained from 150 million to 200 million T cells. Approximately 300 gigabases of sequencing data and around 80 million unique TCR sequences made up an early release that covered about 640 HLA-typed donors. Among the roughly 400 genotyped donors, under 90% belonged to the genetic ancestry cluster associated with self-reported Caucasian donors. The study aimed to test whether signatures of past pathogen exposure could be identified by cataloging public T cell receptors. The study profiled the T cell repertoires of 500 to 800 subjects by immunosequencing and related them to cytomegalovirus serostatus. Along with the approximately 670-subject first cohort, a separate validation cohort of 120 different subjects was used. To predict cytomegalovirus infection status, the study brought together high-throughput TCR immunosequencing, statistical association of individual TCRs with disease status, and machine learning. To study patterns of TCR occurrence, a later analysis re-analyzed previously published TCR beta repertoires from 666 donors and added high-resolution HLA genotyping. Rather than drawing on any new phenotypic data, the later analysis identified candidate immune exposures from TCR beta sequences and the way those sequences occurred across donors. An earlier analysis of a few hundred of the donors applied high-throughput TCR beta sequencing to assess whether each TCR beta V gene segment acted as functional or pseudogenic. Donor age, sex, ethnicity and CMV serostatus were compiled alongside the repertoire data. A later genetic analysis used genome-wide SNP genotypes for about 65% of the roughly 670 donors, treating that subset as a discovery cohort. Every repertoire in the discovery cohort had been generated on one and the same sequencing platform. Both class I and class II loci were covered by HLA typing, at four-digit resolution. The number of typed donors differed by locus: roughly 620-630 for A, B, C, DRB1 and DQB1; 500 to 550 for DQA1; roughly 600 for DPA1; and around 490 for DPB1. Roughly 5 DR-DQ haplotypes were treated as single units for association and clustering because of strong linkage in the cohort. Among 300 to 450 genotyped donors of the cohort, an average of around 240,000 unique TCR beta nucleotide sequences were sequenced per donor, roughly 18% of them non-productive.

The CDR3 holds 15 amino acids from the cysteine to the phenylalanine. Of the read, only the CDR3 DNA is kept; its 45 bases are in frame from base 1. As encoded in the germline V gene, CDR1 is SGHTA while CDR2 is FQGNSA. The germline V and J ends show losses of 4 bases and 11 bases respectively, and no gene match explains 16 bases of the junction. The cohort consisted of approximately 690 healthy bone marrow donors. Cohort members were all nominally healthy when sampled, although unrecorded immune exposures were likely present. The donor tested CMV seronegative and was one of the 352 seronegative cohort members. A peripheral blood sample was provided by each donor, and peripheral blood mononuclear cells were used for TCR beta sequencing. The Qiagen DNeasy Blood Extraction Kit was used to extract genomic DNA from the blood cell samples. On the study overall, not on this receptor specifically: In a later analysis, some 17,000 TCR beta sequences were associated with specific HLA alleles at a false discovery rate of 0.05. According to a later analysis, most CMV-associated TCR beta chains appeared to be HLA-restricted, and the HLA associations seemed to be driven largely by CMV exposure. It was suggested by the authors that the approach could potentially be generalized to other disease states and immunological phenotypes. In a later analysis, the rate of TCR association differed among HLA loci, with DRB1 alleles having the most associated TCRs and HLA-C alleles having the fewest. Several of the top co-occurrence clusters appeared to be linked to parvovirus B19, influenza, CMV and Epstein-Barr virus, according to a later analysis. In this cohort, only TCR beta chains were sequenced, and detectable features were limited by the absence of alpha or paired-chain data. Linkage disequilibrium might explain the correlated functional status among segregating V segments, but an unknown experimental factor could not be ruled out. Over 15 rarely observed V segments, including chromosome 9 orphons, were excluded from the earlier analysis of some 590 of the donors because counts were too low. Because the 87-base-pair reads could not distinguish some IMGT-functional V segments, including TRBV6-2 and TRBV6-3, those segments were excluded. Presence/absence analyses assumed roughly uniform sequencing depth across donors, an assumption that may not hold. While some public TCRs were present in many individuals, most TCR sequences turned up only very rarely across donors. When HLA alleles, especially DR and DQ, strongly co-occurred, attributing TCR associations to individual alleles was difficult. V-gene and J-gene trimming of TCR beta chains was associated with a missense DCLRE1C variant in a later genetic analysis, and the association was replicated in an independent cohort. In a later genetic analysis, fewer N-insertions in productive TCRs were reported among donors in an Asian-associated ancestry cluster than the approximately 630-donor mean. Immune exposure information for the cohort was limited to CMV serostatus. A later analysis found that HLA-associated TCR beta chains were more clonally expanded and had lower generation probabilities than equally common non-associated chains. An earlier analysis of approximately 530 of the donors showed that most TCR beta V segments appeared in productive rearrangements either about 87% or about 30% of the time, which broadly matched IMGT annotations. A cluster of highly shared sequence variants was judged likely to represent a technical artifact of the sequencing pipeline. The classifier was reported to diagnose cytomegalovirus status with high specificity and sensitivity in both the original and validation cohorts. HLA typing was unavailable for some donors at each locus, so association tests used only the typed subset. A total of 150 to 200 TCR beta chains were listed by the study as associated with cytomegalovirus. A further reported finding was that TCR beta sequences accurately predicted the HLA-A and HLA-B alleles for most subjects in the first cohort. A few of the identified cytomegalovirus-associated TCR beta chains were confirmed in vitro to be specific for cytomegalovirus antigens.

The method behind the library was the immunoSEQ multiplex PCR assay. For the multiplex PCR, a mixture combining 60 forward primers for TCR Vbeta segments and 13 reverse primers for TCR Jbeta segments was used. The CDR3 region of rearranged TCR beta genes was amplified from genomic DNA with a multiplex PCR assay. The Illumina HiSeq System was used to sequence the amplified TCR beta libraries as 87-base-pair reads. Under the source paper's analysis protocol: In a later analysis, 77 million or so unique TCR beta chains were counted across the roughly 700 repertoires, and roughly 11 million of these chains were shared by at least two donors. A nearest-neighbor algorithm error-corrected the raw reads and collapsed the reads into unique sequences, merging closely related sequences to remove PCR and sequencing errors. Alignment of CDR3 sequences to IMGT reference sequences was used to assign V, D and J gene segments. For a sequence to be retained, a match of at least six nucleotides was required to both a V gene segment and a J gene segment. Rearrangements were called productive when the CDR3 lacked stop codons and stayed in frame with V and J; all others were non-productive. CDR3 was defined according to IMGT convention as the region running from the second conserved V-encoded cysteine to the conserved J-encoded phenylalanine. Sequences without an unambiguous match to a single V gene segment were excluded from the earlier analysis of 450 to 650 of the donors. An earlier analysis of under 750 of the donors called V segments functional above 56.7% productive rearrangements and segregating when the between-donor standard deviation exceeded 5%. A statistical classification framework was built for diagnosing cytomegalovirus status from the catalog of TCR beta chain sequences. In a later analysis, TCR nucleotide sequences were compared against IMGT/GENE-DB human TR gene sequences so that V and J genes could be assigned. Using the TCRdist pipeline, a later analysis assigned CDR3 sequences along with most-parsimonious VDJ recombination scenarios. In a later analysis, every TCR beta chain was defined by the combination of its CDR3 amino acid sequence and its V-gene family, and reads without a unique V-gene family were dropped. To address suspected cross-contamination and a sequencing artifact, a later analysis removed 450 to 700 highly shared, low-generation-probability nucleotide sequences. For each public chain, a later analysis derived a clonal expansion index from normalized ranks of inferred template counts within each repertoire. In a later analysis, generation probabilities were computed using a VDJ recombination model fitted to out-of-frame rearrangements, and the results were checked against IGoR. In a later analysis, TCR-TCR, TCR-HLA and TCR-CMV co-occurrence was scored with hypergeometric tests, and a repertoire-size bias correction was applied to TCR pairs. In a later analysis, false discovery rates were estimated by permuting HLA or CMV assignments 20 times. In a later analysis, co-occurring TCRs were grouped using DBSCAN, and TCRdist sequence similarity was added for clustering within HLA-allele-positive subsets. Co-occurrence clustering excluded repertoires with fewer than 30,000 or more than 120,000 public chains, plus five with anomalous nucleotide sharing. Held by TCRdb, this immuneACCESS table contains in-frame sequences only and omits some clones. Under half of the omission traces to an unresolved V gene where checked; the cause of the rest is unknown. V and J calls and clone size are given by that table; D and trimming were obtained from the DNA. Here the sample has some 120,000 clones; approximately 80% occur a single time. Around 4% of the sample is held by the ten biggest clonotypes.

The clonotype was recovered from a woman under 40 in good health and CMV-seronegative. Sequencing was carried out using PBMCs. The sequence joins TRBV7-2 to TRBJ2-7; TRBD2 fits 8 bases in the junction. This receptor carries the CDR3 CASSSTPTGTGGKYF. Here is the DNA: TGTGCCAGCAGCTCCACTCCTACCGGGACGGGAGGGAAGTACTTC.